Sequencing of this T cell receptor beta chain was carried out in a study of T cell repertoires in cytomegalovirus infection. About the research overall: As its CMV epitopes, the study selected recently identified HLA-C-restricted and well-studied HLA-B-restricted targets. Public signatures in TCR beta pointed to CMV infection and matching HLA type.

One entry per CDR3 protein results from TCRdb running MiXCR on the reads. The data show about 920,000 distinct CDR3 sequences, less than 35% seen once. Study-wide results and limits: It was HLA-C-restricted CMV-specific TCR beta clonotypes that dominated the response ex vivo.

CDR3 length: 13 residues. Germline loops: CDR1 MNHEY, CDR2 SVGEGT. Trimming removed 6 bases at V and 5 bases at J, with 10 bases between. Worth noting for this clonotype: Its matching antigen is unknown.

The clonotype was recovered from a human donor in good health (CMV status not recorded). Some clones in this sample may be carry-over from other donors' samples. The chain carries TRBV6-2 or TRBV6-3 and TRBJ2-2; unclear D gene. The sample was cultured CD8+ T cells from PBMCs, taken from culture after CMV antigen stimulation. In nucleotides, the CDR3 is TGTGCCAGCAGAACGGACCCAACCGGGGAGCTGTTTTTT. Its protein product is CASRTDPTGELFF.